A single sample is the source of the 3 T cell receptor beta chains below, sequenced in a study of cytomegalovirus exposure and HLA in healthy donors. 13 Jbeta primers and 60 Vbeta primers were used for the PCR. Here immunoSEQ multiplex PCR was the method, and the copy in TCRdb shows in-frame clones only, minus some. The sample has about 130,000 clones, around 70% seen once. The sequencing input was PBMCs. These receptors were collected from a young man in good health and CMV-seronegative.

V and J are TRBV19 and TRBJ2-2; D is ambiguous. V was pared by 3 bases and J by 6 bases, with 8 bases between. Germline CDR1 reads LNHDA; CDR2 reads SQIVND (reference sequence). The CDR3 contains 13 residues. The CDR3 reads CASSIGRPGELFF. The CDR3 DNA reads TGTGCCAGTAGTATTGGCAGGCCCGGGGAGCTGTTTTTT.

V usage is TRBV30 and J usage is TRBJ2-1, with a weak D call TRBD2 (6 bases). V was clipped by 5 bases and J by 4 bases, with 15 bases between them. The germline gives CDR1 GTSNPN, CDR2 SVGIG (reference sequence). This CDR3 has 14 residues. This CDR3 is CAWELGRGYNEQFF. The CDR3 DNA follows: TGTGCCTGGGAACTCGGGAGAGGGTACAATGAGCAGTTCTTC.

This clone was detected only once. The CDR3 DNA is TGTGCCAGTAGTACCCGGGACAGAAAGGTCAATGAGCAGTTCTTC. Protein sequence: CASSTRDRKVNEQFF. This chain links TRBV19 with TRBJ2-1; TRBD1 matches 7 bases. V was pared by 4 bases and J by 6 bases, with 9 bases of the junction left unmatched. The CDR3 sequence is 15 residues long. Per germline, CDR1 LNHDA and CDR2 SQIVND (reference sequence).